This T cell receptor (beta chain) was found in a study of early T cells in non-severe SARS-CoV-2 infection. The wider study: The chains were unpaired, and the sequenced material was bulk RNA from unsorted whole blood. The study's findings and limits: VDJdb-based matching was biased toward anti-spike CD8 responses and missed private and CD4 specificities.

From germline, CDR1 is DFQATT and CDR2 SNEGSKA (reference sequence). Trimming at V came to 5 bases and at J to 4 bases, leaving 6 bases not matched to a gene. The CDR3 runs 16 residues. This clonotype was seen ten or more times. Its target is unknown. One entry per CDR3 protein, called by TCRdb with MiXCR from the 5' RACE reads. The data hold over 100,000 distinct CDR3 sequences, with about 12% observed a single time. The rearrangement uses TRBV20-1 and TRBJ2-3; 16 positions agree with TRBD2. The specimen was whole blood. This TCR was sampled from an adult who was a healthcare worker with PCR-confirmed SARS-CoV-2 infection or an uninfected control (not recorded which). The CDR3 protein is CSASGLAGGMADTQYF. The DNA for the CDR3 is TGCAGTGCTTCGGGACTAGCGGGAGGGATGGCAGATACGCAGTATTTT.